The next 20 T cell receptor beta chains were all read from a single sample in a study of T cell responses to AZD1222 COVID-19 vaccine (dated by TCRdb to the early 2020s). Library preparation used the immunoSEQ multiplex PCR assay. TCRdb retrieved this table from immuneACCESS and kept in-frame rearrangements only. Not all clones are present; in checked studies, unresolved V genes account for under half, and no reason is known for the remainder. For this sample the table gives about 120,000 clones, of which roughly nine tenths were detected only once. Just over 2.5% of the sample rests with the top ten. The time point label, read with the paper, signifies: about 28 days (+/-7) after the second vaccine dose. Sequenced material: peripheral blood, taken 28 days after the second AZD1222 dose. The receptors were gathered from an adult who received the AZD1222 COVID-19 vaccine.

J is TRBJ1-4 and V is TRBV2, with TRBD1 matching 7 bases. Germline V lookup: CDR1 SNHLY, CDR2 FYNNEI. V shed 4 bases and J 1 base; nucleotides not matched to a gene: 6. The CDR3 totals 16 residues. CDR3 in DNA: TGTGCCAGCAGTGCTCCAGGGGGGCGAACTAATGAAAAACTGTTTTTT. Amino acids: CASSAPGGRTNEKLFF.

The V and J genes are TRBV9 and TRBJ2-2; D gene unclear. Trimming shortened V by 3 bases and J by 4 bases, and 13 bases separated the two germline ends. CDR1 is SGDLS and CDR2 is YYNGEE in the germline V gene. The CDR3 extends over 15 amino acids. The CDR3 protein is CASSDGIVSTGELFF. CDR3 DNA: TGTGCCAGCAGCGATGGGATAGTTTCCACCGGGGAGCTGTTTTTT. The full variable domain, with the rest looked up from reference TRBV9 and TRBJ2-2, is DSGVTQTPKHLITATGQRVTLRCSPRSGDLSVYWYQQSLDQGLQFLIQYYNGEERAKGNILERFSAQQFPDLHSELNLSSLELGDSALYFCASSDGIVSTGELFFGEGSRLTVL.

The chain links TRBV19 to TRBJ1-6, with D uncertain. The CDR3 is 12 amino acids. CDR1 is LNHDA and CDR2 is SQIVND in the germline V gene (reference sequence). Trimming removed 9 bases from V and 5 bases from J, with 8 bases in between. The CDR3 region is CASGRDNSPLHF. In DNA form, the CDR3 reads TGTGCCAGCGGACGTGATAATTCACCCCTCCACTTT.

The V gene is TRBV6-6, the J gene TRBJ2-2; D not resolved. The V end was cut by 4 bases, the J end by 7 bases, with 7 bases between. From germline, CDR1 is MNHNY and CDR2 SVGAGI (reference sequence). The CDR3 has 12 amino acids. The CDR3 sequence: CASSLAGGELFF. CDR3 coding DNA: TGTGCCAGCAGTTTAGCTGGCGGGGAGCTGTTTTTT.

This clone showed up just once. This sequence joins TRBV3-1 (or the pseudogene TRBV3-2) and TRBJ1-2, with D possibly TRBD1 on 5 matching bases. V shed 4 bases and J shed 4 bases, with 13 bases lying between them. Germline CDR1 and CDR2: LGHDT and YNNKEL (reference sequence). The CDR3 is made up of 14 amino acids. CDR3 sequence reads: CASSLTWGSYGYTF. In DNA, the CDR3 is TGTGCCAGCAGCCTTACCTGGGGCAGCTATGGCTACACCTTC.

V gene TRBV19 combines with J gene TRBJ2-6, with D possibly TRBD2 on 7 matching bases. Trimming took 5 bases from V and 3 from J, leaving 11 bases between them. Germline V gene lookup returns CDR1 LNHDA and CDR2 SQIVND (reference sequence). The CDR3 contains 15 residues. CDR3 protein: CASSLGGRGANVLTF. CDR3 in DNA: TGTGCCAGTAGTCTGGGGGGGCGTGGGGCCAACGTCCTGACTTTC.

The chain has TRBV15 and TRBJ2-1, with D possibly matching TRBD1 (5 bases). The CDR3 length is 16 residues. Germline V gene lookup returns CDR1 LNHNV and CDR2 YYDKDF (reference sequence). V shed 0 bases and J shed 3 bases, with 12 bases lying between them. The CDR3 nucleotides read TGTGCCACCAGCAGAGATACGAGACAGTTCTACAATGAGCAGTTCTTC. Translation gives CATSRDTRQFYNEQFF.

This rearrangement joins TRBV5-4 to TRBJ2-1; D is undetermined. Germline V lookup: CDR1 SGHNT, CDR2 YYREEE (reference sequence). Deletions cut 1 base from V and 5 bases from J, with 7 bases between. The length of the CDR3 is 13 residues. CDR3 residues: CASSLSRDNEQFF. CDR3 nucleotide sequence: TGTGCCAGCAGCTTGTCCCGGGACAATGAGCAGTTCTTC.

CDR3 in DNA: TGCGCCAGCAGCTTGTGGCCCCGAGGCTATGGGACTAGCACAGATACGCAGTATTTT. Its protein is CASSLWPRGYGTSTDTQYF. The chain carries TRBV5-1 and TRBJ2-3, with D possibly TRBD2 on 6 matching bases. V was cut by 1 base and J by 0 bases, with 21 bases left in between. The CDR3 runs 19 residues. Germline CDR1 is SGHRS and CDR2 is YFSETQ.

This clone has only one observation. V and J are TRBV29-1 and TRBJ1-1; no reliable D call. The CDR3 is made up of 14 amino acids. Germline V gene sequence: CDR1 SQVTM, CDR2 ANQGSEA. V was pared by 4 bases and J by 9 bases, with 21 bases between. The CDR3 region is CSVVGLPPLLKAFF. For the CDR3, the DNA is TGCAGCGTTGTAGGGCTGCCCCCTCTACTTAAAGCTTTCTTT.

V and J are TRBV3-1 (or the pseudogene TRBV3-2) and TRBJ1-4; D remains ambiguous. This CDR3 is 17 amino acids long. Germline V gene data show CDR1 as LGHDT and CDR2 as YNNKEL (reference sequence). Trimming pared 1 base from V and 5 bases from J, leaving 17 bases between. The CDR3 reads CASSQGASGSRNEKLFF. Written as DNA, the CDR3 is TGTGCCAGCAGCCAAGGGGCCTCCGGGAGTCGAAATGAAAAACTGTTTTTT.

V usage is TRBV6-5 and J usage is TRBJ2-3; 7 bases map to TRBD2. The CDR3 covers 14 residues. J was trimmed by 2 bases and V by 6 bases; bases with no gene match: 5. Germline V gives CDR1 MNHEY, CDR2 SVGAGI. The CDR3 loop reads CASRGEGLTDTQYF. The CDR3 bases are TGTGCCAGCAGGGGGGAGGGGCTCACAGATACGCAGTATTTT.

The chain employs TRBV6-2 or TRBV6-3 and TRBJ2-1; TRBD2 aligns across 8 bases. Germline V gene data show CDR1 as MNHEY and CDR2 as SVGEGT. The CDR3 length is 15 residues. With 5 bases clipped from V and 5 bases from J, the junction kept 8 bases outside the gene matches. The CDR3 DNA sequence: TGTGCCAGCAGTGATCTAGCGGGCCTCGACAATGAGCAGTTCTTC. Its translation is CASSDLAGLDNEQFF.

The chain couples TRBV6-5 to TRBJ1-2; tentative D call: TRBD1 (6 bases). V lost 6 bases and J lost 4, with 12 bases in between. Germline values: CDR1 MNHEY, CDR2 SVGAGI. The CDR3 covers 13 residues. The CDR3 DNA reads as TGTGCCAGCAGCCGGACAGCCCTCTATGGCTACACCTTC. Its protein is CASSRTALYGYTF.

This clone was recorded only once. V and J are TRBV6-5 and TRBJ1-5; 8 bases agree with TRBD1. This CDR3 comprises 15 residues. In germline, CDR1 is MNHEY, CDR2 SVGAGI. J gave up 4 bases and V 2 bases, and 4 bases lay outside the gene matches. Here the CDR3 DNA reads TGTGCCAGCAGTTACGGCGGACAGGGAAATCAGCCCCAGCATTTT. This encodes CASSYGGQGNQPQHF.

This chain connects TRBV5-1 to TRBJ2-7; 7 nucleotides align to TRBD2. Germline values: CDR1 SGHRS, CDR2 YFSETQ. The CDR3 runs 15 residues. V lost 2 bases, J lost 2 bases, and 7 bases stayed unmatched. The DNA for the CDR3 is TGCGCCAGCAGCTTTGCGGGGGATTCCCCCTACGAGCAGTACTTC. It is translated as CASSFAGDSPYEQYF.

V is TRBV2 and J is TRBJ2-2, with D perhaps being TRBD1 or TRBD2 (5 bases each). There are 15 residues in the CDR3. V lost 8 bases and J 3 bases, leaving 16 bases between the germline ends. Per germline, CDR1 SNHLY and CDR2 FYNNEI. This chain's CDR3 is CASAYSGAYTGELFF. In DNA, the CDR3 is TGTGCCAGCGCATATTCCGGGGCCTACACCGGGGAGCTGTTTTTT.

This chain uses TRBV7-2 with TRBJ1-3; perhaps TRBD1 as D (5 bases). Per the germline V gene, CDR1 is SGHTA and CDR2 is FQGNSA. Trimming took off 4 bases at V and 4 bases at J, with 11 bases between the two ends. This CDR3 is 14 amino acids long. The chain's CDR3 is CASSSGDPGNTIYF. CDR3 in DNA: TGTGCCAGCAGCTCGGGGGATCCCGGAAACACCATATATTTT.

The chain couples TRBV7-8 to TRBJ2-3, with D tentatively TRBD1 (6 bases). Germline assignment: CDR1 SGHVS and CDR2 FQNEAQ. Deletions cut 1 base from V and 3 bases from J, with 14 bases between. The CDR3 is made up of 16 amino acids. The CDR3 bases are TGTGCCAGCAGCTTAGGGGTCAGGGGTGGGACAGATACGCAGTATTTT. Its protein is CASSLGVRGGTDTQYF. Combining the CDR3 with reference TRBV7-8 and TRBJ2-3 gives the whole variable domain GAGVSQSPRYKVAKRGQDVALRCDPISGHVSLFWYQQALGQGPEFLTYFQNEAQLDKSGLPSDRFFAERPEGSVSTLKIQRTQQEDSAVYLCASSLGVRGGTDTQYFGPGTRLTVL.

The genes are TRBV12-3 or TRBV12-4 and TRBJ1-6, with D unresolved. V was shortened by 3 bases and J by 8 bases, with 5 bases between the two germline ends. CDR3 size: 12 residues. The CDR3, as DNA: TGTGCCAGCAGTTTTACCCATTCACCCCTCCACTTT. Translating gives CASSFTHSPLHF.